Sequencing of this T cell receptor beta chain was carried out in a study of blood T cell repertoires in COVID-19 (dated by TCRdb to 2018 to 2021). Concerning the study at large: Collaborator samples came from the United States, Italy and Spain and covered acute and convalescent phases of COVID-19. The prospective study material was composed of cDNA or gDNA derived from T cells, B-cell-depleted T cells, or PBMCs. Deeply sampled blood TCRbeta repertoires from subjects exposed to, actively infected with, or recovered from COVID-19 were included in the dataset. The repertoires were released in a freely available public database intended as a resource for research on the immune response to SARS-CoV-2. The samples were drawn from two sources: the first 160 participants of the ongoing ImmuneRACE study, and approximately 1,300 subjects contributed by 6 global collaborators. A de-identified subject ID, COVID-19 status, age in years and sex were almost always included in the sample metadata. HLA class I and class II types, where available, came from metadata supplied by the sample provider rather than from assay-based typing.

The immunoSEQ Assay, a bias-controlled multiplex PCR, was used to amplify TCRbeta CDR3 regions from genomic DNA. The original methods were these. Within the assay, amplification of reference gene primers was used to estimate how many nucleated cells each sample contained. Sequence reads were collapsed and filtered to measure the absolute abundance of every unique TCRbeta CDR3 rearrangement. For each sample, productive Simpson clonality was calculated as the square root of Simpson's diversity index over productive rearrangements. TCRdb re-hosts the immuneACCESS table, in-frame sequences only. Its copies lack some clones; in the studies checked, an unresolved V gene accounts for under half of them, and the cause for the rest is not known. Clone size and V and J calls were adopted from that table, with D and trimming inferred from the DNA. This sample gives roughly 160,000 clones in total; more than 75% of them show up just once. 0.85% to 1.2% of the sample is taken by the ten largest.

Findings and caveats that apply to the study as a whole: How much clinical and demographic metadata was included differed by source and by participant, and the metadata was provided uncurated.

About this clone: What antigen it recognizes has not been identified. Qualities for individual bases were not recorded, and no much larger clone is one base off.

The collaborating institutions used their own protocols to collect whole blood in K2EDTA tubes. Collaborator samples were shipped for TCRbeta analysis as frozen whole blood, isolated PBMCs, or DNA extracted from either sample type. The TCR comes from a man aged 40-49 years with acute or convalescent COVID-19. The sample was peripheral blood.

The DNA is as follows: TGTGCCAGCAGTGAATTGACTAGCATGGAGACCCAGTACTTC. Its product reads: CASSELTSMETQYF. Rearrangement joined TRBV6-1 to TRBJ2-5, with 7 bases matching TRBD2. From the cysteine up to the phenylalanine, the CDR3 has a length of 14 residues. Of the read, only the CDR3 DNA is kept; its 42 bases are in frame from base 1. The germline V end is reduced by 2 bases and the J end by 5 bases; junction bases left unmatched: 5. Via the germline V gene, CDR1 is MNHNS and CDR2 SASEGT.